This T cell receptor beta chain emerged from a study of blood T cell repertoires in COVID-19. Whole-study context: Acute and convalescent COVID-19 samples came from the United States, Italy and Spain. Sample material is recorded as cDNA or gDNA derived from T cells, B-cell-depleted T cells, or PBMCs.

As processed by the authors: Amplified reference gene primers provided the basis for estimating nucleated cell counts. Data came from immunoSEQ multiplex PCR; TCRdb stores just in-frame clones and leaves some out. V and J calls and clone size are those listed in that table; D and trimming were worked out from the DNA. The sample records under 70,000 clones, roughly 70% being singletons. CDR3 length: 16 residues. The V gene is TRBV21-1, the J gene TRBJ2-3; the D call TRBD1 from the table was never checked on the DNA. TRBV21-1 is marked as a pseudogene. The TCR sequence derives from a woman aged 70-85 years with acute or convalescent COVID-19. The material sequenced was peripheral blood. Here the CDR3 reads CASNSHPRQGQDTQYF. The CDR3 coding sequence is TGTGCCAGCAACTCACACCCCAGACAGGGTCAAGATACGCAGTATTTT.